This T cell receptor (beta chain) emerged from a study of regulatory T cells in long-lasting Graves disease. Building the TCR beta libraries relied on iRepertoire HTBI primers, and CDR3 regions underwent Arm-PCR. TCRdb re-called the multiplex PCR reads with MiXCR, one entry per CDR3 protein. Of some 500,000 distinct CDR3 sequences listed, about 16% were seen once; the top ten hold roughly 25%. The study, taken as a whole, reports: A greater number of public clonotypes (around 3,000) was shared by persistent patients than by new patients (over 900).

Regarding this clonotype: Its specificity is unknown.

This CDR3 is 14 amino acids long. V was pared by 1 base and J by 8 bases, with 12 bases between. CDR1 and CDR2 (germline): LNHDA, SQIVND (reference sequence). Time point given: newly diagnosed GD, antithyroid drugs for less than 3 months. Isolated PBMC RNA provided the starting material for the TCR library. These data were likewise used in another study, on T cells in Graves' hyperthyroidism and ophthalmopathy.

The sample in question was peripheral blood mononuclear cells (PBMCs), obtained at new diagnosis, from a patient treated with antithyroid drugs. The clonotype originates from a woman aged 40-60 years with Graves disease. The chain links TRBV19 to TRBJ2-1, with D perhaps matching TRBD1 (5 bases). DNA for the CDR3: TGTGCCAGTAGTATAGCCTCAGGGTCGGATGAGCAGTTCTTC. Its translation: CASSIASGSDEQFF.